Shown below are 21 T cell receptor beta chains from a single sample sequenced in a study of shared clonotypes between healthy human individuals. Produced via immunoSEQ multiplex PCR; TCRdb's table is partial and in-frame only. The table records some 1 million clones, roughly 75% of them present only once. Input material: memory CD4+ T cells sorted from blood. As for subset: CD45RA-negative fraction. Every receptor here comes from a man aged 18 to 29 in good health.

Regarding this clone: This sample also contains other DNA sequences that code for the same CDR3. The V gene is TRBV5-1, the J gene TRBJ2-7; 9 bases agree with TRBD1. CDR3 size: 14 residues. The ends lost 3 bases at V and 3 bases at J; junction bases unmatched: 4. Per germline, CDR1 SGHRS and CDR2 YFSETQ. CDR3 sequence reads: CASSWGQGNYEQYF. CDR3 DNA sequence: TGCGCCAGCAGCTGGGGACAGGGAAACTACGAGCAGTACTTC.

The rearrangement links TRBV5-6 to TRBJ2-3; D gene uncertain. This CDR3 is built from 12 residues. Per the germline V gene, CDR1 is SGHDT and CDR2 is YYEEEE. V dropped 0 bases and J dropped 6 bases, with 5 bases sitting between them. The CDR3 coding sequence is TGTGCCAGCAGCTTGGGATGGGATACGCAGTATTTT. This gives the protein CASSLGWDTQYF. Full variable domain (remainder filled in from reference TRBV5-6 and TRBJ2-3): DAGVTQSPTHLIKTRGQQVTLRCSPKSGHDTVSWYQQALGQGPQFIFQYYEEEERQRGNFPDRFSGHQFPNYSSELNVNALLLGDSALYLCASSLGWDTQYFGPGTRLTVL.

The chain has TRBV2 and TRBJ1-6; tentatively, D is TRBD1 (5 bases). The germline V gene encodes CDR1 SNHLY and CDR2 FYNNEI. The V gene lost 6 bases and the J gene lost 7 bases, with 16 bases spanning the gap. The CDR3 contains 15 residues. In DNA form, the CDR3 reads TGTGCCAGCAGCACGAGGGGACCGACGAATTCACCCCTCCACTTT. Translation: CASSTRGPTNSPLHF. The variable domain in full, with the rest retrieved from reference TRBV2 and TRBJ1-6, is EPEVTQTPSHQVTQMGQEVILRCVPISNHLYFYWYRQILGQKVEFLVSFYNNEISEKSEIFDDQFSVERPDGSNFTLKIRSTKLEDSAMYFCASSTRGPTNSPLHFGNGTRLTVT.

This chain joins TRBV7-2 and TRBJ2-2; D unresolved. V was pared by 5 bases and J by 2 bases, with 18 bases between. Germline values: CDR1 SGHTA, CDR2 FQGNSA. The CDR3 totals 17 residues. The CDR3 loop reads CASSAALRAPNTGELFF. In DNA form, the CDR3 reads TGTGCCAGCAGCGCGGCCCTCCGGGCGCCCAACACCGGGGAGCTGTTTTTT.

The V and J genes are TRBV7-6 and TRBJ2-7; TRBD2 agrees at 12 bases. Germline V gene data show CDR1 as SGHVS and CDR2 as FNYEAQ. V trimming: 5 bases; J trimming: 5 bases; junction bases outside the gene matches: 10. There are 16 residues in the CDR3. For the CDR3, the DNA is TGTGCCAGCAGCGGGTGGGCCCTAGCGGGGGGGAACGAGCAGTACTTC. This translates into CASSGWALAGGNEQYF. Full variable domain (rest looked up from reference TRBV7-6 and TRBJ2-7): GAGVSQSPRYKVTKRGQDVALRCDPISGHVSLYWYRQALGQGPEFLTYFNYEAQQDKSGLPNDRFSAERPEGSISTLTIQRTEQRDSAMYRCASSGWALAGGNEQYFGPGTRLTVT.

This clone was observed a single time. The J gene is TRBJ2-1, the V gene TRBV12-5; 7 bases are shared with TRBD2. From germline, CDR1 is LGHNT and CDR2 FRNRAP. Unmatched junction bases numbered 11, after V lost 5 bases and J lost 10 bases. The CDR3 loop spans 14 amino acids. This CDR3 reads CASGPKLTSAEQFF. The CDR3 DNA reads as TGTGCTAGTGGTCCCAAACTAACTAGCGCCGAGCAGTTCTTC.

CDR3 nucleotide sequence: TGTGCCAGCAGACGAGGACAGAACTATGGCTACACCTTC. Translating gives CASRRGQNYGYTF. This sequence joins TRBV6-6 and TRBJ1-2, with D tentatively TRBD1 (6 bases). V was pared by 6 bases and J by 2 bases, with 10 bases between. Germline V CDR1 and CDR2: MNHNY, SVGAGI (reference sequence). This CDR3 contains 13 residues.

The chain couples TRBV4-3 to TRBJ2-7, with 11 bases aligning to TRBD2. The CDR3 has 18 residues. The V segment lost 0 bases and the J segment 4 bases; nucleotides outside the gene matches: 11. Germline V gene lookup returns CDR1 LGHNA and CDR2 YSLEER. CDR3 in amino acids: CASSQDLLAGGRSYEQYF. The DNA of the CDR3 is TGCGCCAGCAGCCAAGATCTCCTAGCGGGAGGAAGGTCTTACGAGCAGTACTTC.

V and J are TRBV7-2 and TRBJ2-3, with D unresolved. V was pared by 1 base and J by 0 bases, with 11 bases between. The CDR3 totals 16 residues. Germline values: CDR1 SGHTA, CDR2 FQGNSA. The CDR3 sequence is CASSLDQHRSTDTQYF. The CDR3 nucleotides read TGTGCCAGCAGCTTAGATCAGCATAGAAGCACAGATACGCAGTATTTT.

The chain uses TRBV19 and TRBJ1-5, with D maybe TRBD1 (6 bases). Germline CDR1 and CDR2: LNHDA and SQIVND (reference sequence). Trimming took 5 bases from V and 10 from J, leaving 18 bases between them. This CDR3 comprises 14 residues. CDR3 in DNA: TGTGCCAGTAGTTTCCAGGGGATCCAGGGACCCCAGCATTTT. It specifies CASSFQGIQGPQHF.

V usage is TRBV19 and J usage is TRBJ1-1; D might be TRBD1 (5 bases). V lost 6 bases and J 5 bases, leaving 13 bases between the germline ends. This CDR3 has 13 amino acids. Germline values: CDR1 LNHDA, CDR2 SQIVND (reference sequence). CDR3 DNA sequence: TGTGCCAGTAGACGACAATGGGGGACTGAAGCTTTCTTT. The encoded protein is CASRRQWGTEAFF. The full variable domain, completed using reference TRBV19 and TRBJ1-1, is DGGITQSPKYLFRKEGQNVTLSCEQNLNHDAMYWYRQDPGQGLRLIYYSQIVNDFQKGDIAEGYSVSREKKESFPLTVTSAQKNPTAFYLCASRRQWGTEAFFGQGTRLTVV.

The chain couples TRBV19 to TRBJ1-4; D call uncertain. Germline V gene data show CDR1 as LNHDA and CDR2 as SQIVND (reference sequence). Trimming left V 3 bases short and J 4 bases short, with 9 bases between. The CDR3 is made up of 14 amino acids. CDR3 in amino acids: CASSILGFNEKLFF. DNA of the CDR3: TGTGCCAGTAGTATCTTAGGTTTTAATGAAAAACTGTTTTTT.

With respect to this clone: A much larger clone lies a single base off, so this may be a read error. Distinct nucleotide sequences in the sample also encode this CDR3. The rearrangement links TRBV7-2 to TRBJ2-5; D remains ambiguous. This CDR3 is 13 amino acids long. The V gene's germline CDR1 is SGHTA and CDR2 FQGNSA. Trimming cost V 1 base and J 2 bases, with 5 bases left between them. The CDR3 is CASSLDRQETQYF. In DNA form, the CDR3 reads TGTGCCAGCAGCTTAGACAGACAAGAGACCCAGTACTTC. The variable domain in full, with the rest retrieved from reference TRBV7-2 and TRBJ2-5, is GAGVSQSPSNKVTEKGKDVELRCDPISGHTALYWYRQSLGQGLEFLIYFQGNSAPDKSGLPSDRFSAERTGGSVSTLTIQRTQQEDSAVYLCASSLDRQETQYFGPGTRLLVL.

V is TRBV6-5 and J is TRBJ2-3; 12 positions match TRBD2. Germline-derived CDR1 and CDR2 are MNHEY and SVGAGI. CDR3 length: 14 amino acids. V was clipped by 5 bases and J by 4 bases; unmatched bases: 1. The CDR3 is CASSRTSGADTQYF. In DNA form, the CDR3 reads TGTGCCAGCAGTCGGACTAGCGGGGCAGATACGCAGTATTTT.

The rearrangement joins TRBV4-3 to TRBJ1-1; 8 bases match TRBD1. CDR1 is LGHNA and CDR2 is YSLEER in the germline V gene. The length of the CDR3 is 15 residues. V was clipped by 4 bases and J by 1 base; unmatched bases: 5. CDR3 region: CASSRGQGANTEAFF. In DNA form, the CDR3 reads TGCGCCAGCAGCCGCGGACAGGGTGCGAACACTGAAGCTTTCTTT.

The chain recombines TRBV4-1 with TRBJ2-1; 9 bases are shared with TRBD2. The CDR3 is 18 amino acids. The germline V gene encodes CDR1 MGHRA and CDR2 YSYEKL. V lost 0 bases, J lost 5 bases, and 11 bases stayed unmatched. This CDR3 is CASSQDPVGSGRDNEQFF. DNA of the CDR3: TGCGCCAGCAGCCAAGATCCAGTAGGTAGCGGGAGAGACAATGAGCAGTTCTTC.

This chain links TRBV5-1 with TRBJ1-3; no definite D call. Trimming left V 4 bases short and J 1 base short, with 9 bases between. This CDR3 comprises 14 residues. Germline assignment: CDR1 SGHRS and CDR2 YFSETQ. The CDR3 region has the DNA TGCGCCAGCAGCAAAGGGCCTTCTGGAAACACCATATATTTT. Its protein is CASSKGPSGNTIYF.

The CDR3 reads CASSQEWGSGDTDTQYF. In nucleotides, the CDR3 is TGCGCCAGCAGCCAAGAGTGGGGTAGCGGGGACACAGATACGCAGTATTTT. The V call is TRBV4-3, the J call TRBJ2-3; 8 positions match TRBD2. Germline V gene lookup returns CDR1 LGHNA and CDR2 YSLEER. CDR3 length: 17 residues. V dropped 0 bases and J dropped 2; count of bases not matched to a gene: 7.

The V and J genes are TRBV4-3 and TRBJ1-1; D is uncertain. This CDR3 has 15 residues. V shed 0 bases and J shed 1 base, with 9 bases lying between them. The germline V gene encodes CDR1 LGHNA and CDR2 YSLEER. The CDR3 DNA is TGCGCCAGCAGCCAAGAGGAGTCGAGGAACACTGAAGCTTTCTTT. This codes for CASSQEESRNTEAFF.

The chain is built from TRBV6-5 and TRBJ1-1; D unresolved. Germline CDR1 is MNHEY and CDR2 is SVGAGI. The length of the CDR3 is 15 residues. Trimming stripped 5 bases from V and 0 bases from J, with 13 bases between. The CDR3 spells CASSIQPAMNTEAFF. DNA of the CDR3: TGTGCCAGCAGTATACAACCCGCCATGAACACTGAAGCTTTCTTT.

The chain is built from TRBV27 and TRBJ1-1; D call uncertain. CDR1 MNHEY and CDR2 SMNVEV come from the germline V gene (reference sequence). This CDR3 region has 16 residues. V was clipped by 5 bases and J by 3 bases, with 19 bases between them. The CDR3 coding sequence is TGTGCCAGCAGTCGTATGCCGCGGAGGGCCGACACTGAAGCTTTCTTT. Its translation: CASSRMPRRADTEAFF.